Included here is one T cell receptor (beta chain) sequence, with context. The record originates from a study of T cells expressing NK-cell markers. From the 5' RACE reads, TCRdb lists one entry per CDR3 protein and no DNA. This sample contains around 470,000 distinct CDR3 sequences. The material sequenced was blood T cells: a sorted CD56 or NKG2C T cell subset, CD4+ or CD8+ T cells, or bulk PBMC T cells (not recorded which). This receptor was taken from a woman in her forties or fifties in good health.

This chain's CDR3 is CASTESTGELFF. The rearrangement joins TRBV2 to TRBJ2-2. Germline V lookup: CDR1 SNHLY, CDR2 FYNNEI. The length of the CDR3 is 12 residues.